The 19 T cell receptor beta chains presented below share a single source sample, sequenced in a study of T cell responses to AZD1222 COVID-19 vaccine. TCRdb keeps only in-frame clones here, not all; method: immunoSEQ multiplex PCR. Among 150,000 to 200,000 clones, roughly 92% were seen once, and the ten largest hold about 0.64%. Material: peripheral blood, obtained on day 0 of AZD1222 vaccination. The receptors were gathered from an adult in good health.

The chain recombines TRBV11-2 with TRBJ1-3; D possibly corresponds to TRBD1 (6 bases). The CDR3 sequence is 16 residues long. Germline CDR1 SGHAT, CDR2 FQNNGV. The germline V and J ends were trimmed by 1 base and 0 bases, with 10 bases remaining between them. DNA for the CDR3: TGTGCCAGCAGCTTAGTAGGGGGATTCTCTGGAAACACCATATATTTT. Translation gives CASSLVGGFSGNTIYF.

The gene calls are TRBV7-8 and TRBJ1-5, with D perhaps matching TRBD1 (5 bases). The CDR3 totals 16 residues. CDR1 SGHVS and CDR2 FQNEAQ come from the germline V gene. V was trimmed by 5 bases and J by 1 base, leaving 15 bases between them. CDR3 DNA sequence: TGTGCCAGCAGCCCCGATAGGGGTAGGAGCAATCAGCCCCAGCATTTT. Translated, it gives CASSPDRGRSNQPQHF. Together with reference TRBV7-8 and TRBJ1-5, the CDR3 gives the full variable domain: GAGVSQSPRYKVAKRGQDVALRCDPISGHVSLFWYQQALGQGPEFLTYFQNEAQLDKSGLPSDRFFAERPEGSVSTLKIQRTQQEDSAVYLCASSPDRGRSNQPQHFGDGTRLSIL.

This clone was detected only once. The chain couples TRBV5-1 to TRBJ2-7; 7 bases are shared with TRBD1. The CDR3 runs 15 residues. The germline CDR1 and CDR2 sequences are SGHRS and YFSETQ. Trimming removed 0 bases from V and 5 bases from J; junction bases left unmatched: 8. Here the CDR3 reads CASSLAPTGTDEQYF. The CDR3 nucleotides are TGCGCCAGCAGCTTGGCCCCGACAGGGACCGACGAGCAGTACTTC.

The rearrangement uses TRBV3-1 (or the pseudogene TRBV3-2) and TRBJ1-1; no clear D gene. The CDR3 covers 15 residues. The V and J ends lost 7 bases and 6 bases respectively, with 21 bases between them. Germline values: CDR1 LGHDT, CDR2 YNNKEL (reference sequence). The CDR3: CASISSVGVPAEAFF. DNA for the CDR3: TGTGCCAGCATCTCCTCGGTGGGTGTCCCGGCTGAAGCTTTCTTT.

J is TRBJ1-5 and V is TRBV30; D is possibly TRBD1 (6 bases). Germline V gene data show CDR1 as GTSNPN and CDR2 as SVGIG (reference sequence). Trimming took off 0 bases at V and 3 bases at J, with 12 bases between the two ends. This CDR3 contains 15 residues. The CDR3, as DNA: TGTGCCTGGAGTGTACAGGGAGGGGACAATCAGCCCCAGCATTTT. Encoded protein: CAWSVQGGDNQPQHF.

This chain links TRBV9 with TRBJ2-7, with TRBD1 as a possible D gene (5 bases). V lost 0 bases, J lost 2 bases, and 9 bases lay in between. Germline V lookup: CDR1 SGDLS, CDR2 YYNGEE. The CDR3 consists of 14 residues. The CDR3 coding sequence is TGTGCCAGCAGCGTAGGTCCAGGGCCCTACGAGCAGTACTTC. Protein sequence: CASSVGPGPYEQYF.

The chain uses TRBV16 and TRBJ1-5, with D perhaps TRBD1 (5 bases). This CDR3 has 14 residues. Trimming removed 7 bases at V and 5 bases at J, with 15 bases between. In germline, CDR1 is KGHSY, CDR2 FQNENV. The CDR3 bases are TGTGCCAGCACCCCTGGGAGGGGCCATCAGCCCCAGCATTTT. Protein product: CASTPGRGHQPQHF.

This chain uses TRBV27 with TRBJ1-1, with 7 bases identical to TRBD1. The J segment lost 4 bases and the V segment lost 0 bases, leaving 8 bases of the junction unmatched. CDR1 is MNHEY, CDR2 SMNVEV, per germline (reference sequence). The CDR3 contains 16 residues. The CDR3 protein is CASSLSRPYRGTEAFF. The CDR3 coding sequence is TGTGCCAGCAGTTTATCTCGACCCTACAGGGGCACTGAAGCTTTCTTT.

This chain joins TRBV28 and TRBJ2-7; unclear D gene. The CDR3 contains 14 residues. Per germline, CDR1 MDHEN and CDR2 SYDVKM. V dropped 0 bases and J dropped 0 bases, with 6 bases sitting between them. CDR3 protein: CASSLWTSSYEQYF. DNA for the CDR3: TGTGCCAGCAGTTTATGGACCAGCTCCTACGAGCAGTACTTC. The full variable domain, with the rest looked up from reference TRBV28 and TRBJ2-7, is DVKVTQSSRYLVKRTGEKVFLECVQDMDHENMFWYRQDPGLGLRLIYFSYDVKMKEKGDIPEGYSVSREKKERFSLILESASTNQTSMYLCASSLWTSSYEQYFGPGTRLTVT.

J is TRBJ1-6 and V is TRBV21-1; the table's D call TRBD1 went unverified against the DNA. TRBV21-1 is recorded as a pseudogene. This CDR3 contains 16 residues. The CDR3 region is CASSKVLQGTNSPLHF. The CDR3 DNA reads as TGTGCCAGCAGCAAAGTACTGCAGGGGACTAATTCACCCCTCCACTTT.

In regard to this clone: The same CDR3 also results from other DNA sequences found in this sample. This sequence joins TRBV29-1 and TRBJ1-1; D not resolved. Trimming cost V 4 bases and J 4 bases, with 4 bases left between them. CDR3 length: 10 amino acids. Germline values: CDR1 SQVTM, CDR2 ANQGSEA. This chain's CDR3 is CSVVVTEAFF. CDR3 bases: TGCAGCGTTGTAGTCACTGAAGCTTTCTTT. Supplemented by reference TRBV29-1 and TRBJ1-1, the full variable domain reads SAVISQKPSRDICQRGTSLTIQCQVDSQVTMMFWYRQQPGQSLTLIATANQGSEATYESGFVIDKFPISRPNLTFSTLTVSNMSPEDSSIYLCSVVVTEAFFGQGTRLTVV.

This clone has just one count. The chain has TRBV25-1 and TRBJ1-5; D might be TRBD1 (6 bases). CDR1 and CDR2 from the germline V gene are MGHDK and SYGVNS. This CDR3 spans 14 amino acids. V was trimmed by 4 bases and J by 6 bases, leaving 13 bases between them. Here the CDR3 reads CASSAGVVSQPQHF. CDR3 DNA sequence: TGTGCCAGCAGTGCAGGGGTTGTCAGTCAGCCCCAGCATTTT.

The J gene is TRBJ1-2, the V gene TRBV20-1; the match to TRBD1 covers 9 bases. The CDR3 has 11 residues. The ends lost 5 bases at V and 7 bases at J; junction bases unmatched: 2. Germline CDR1 and CDR2: DFQATT and SNEGSKA (reference sequence). The CDR3 nucleotides are TGCAGTGCTTTGGACAGGGGTGGCTACACCTTC. Amino acids: CSALDRGGYTF.

This clone appeared a single time. The chain combines TRBV24-1 with TRBJ1-2, with TRBD1 as a possible D gene (5 bases). Germline-derived CDR1 and CDR2 are KGHDR and SFDVKD. The CDR3 totals 15 residues. V was clipped by 4 bases and J by 7 bases, with 18 bases between them. Here the CDR3 reads CATSDPARPGGGYTF. CDR3 sequence (DNA): TGTGCCACCAGTGACCCCGCCCGGCCCGGGGGTGGCTACACCTTC.

The chain joins TRBV20-1 to TRBJ1-2, with TRBD1 identical over 7 bases. V dropped 3 bases and J dropped 1; count of bases not matched to a gene: 5. The CDR3 loop spans 14 amino acids. CDR1 and CDR2 from the germline V gene are DFQATT and SNEGSKA (reference sequence). DNA for the CDR3: TGCAGTGCTAGTGGGGCAGGGGGTAACTATGGCTACACCTTC. Protein product: CSASGAGGNYGYTF.

The rearrangement links TRBV28 to TRBJ2-7; weak D call: TRBD2 (6 bases). This CDR3 contains 14 residues. The V gene's germline CDR1 is MDHEN and CDR2 SYDVKM. The V gene lost 7 bases and the J gene lost 5 bases, with 18 bases spanning the gap. CDR3 in DNA: TGTGCCAGCACTACGGGGTGGGGGGTCGACGAGCAGTACTTC. Translated: CASTTGWGVDEQYF.

V and J are TRBV5-1 and TRBJ2-7, with 7 bases that match TRBD2. Germline trimming cut 2 bases from V and 1 base from J; bases unmatched to any gene: 9. The CDR3 covers 16 residues. In germline, CDR1 is SGHRS, CDR2 YFSETQ. For the CDR3, the DNA is TGCGCCAGCAGCTTTCCCCCTGGCGGGAGTTCCTACGAGCAGTACTTC. Its translation is CASSFPPGGSSYEQYF.

The chain combines TRBV2 with TRBJ2-2, with TRBD2 matching over 7 bases. Germline CDR1 SNHLY, CDR2 FYNNEI. Losses at the gene ends were 10 bases for V and 4 bases for J; bases not matched to a gene: 9. CDR3 length equals 14 residues. The CDR3 sequence is CAIPTSATTGELFF. CDR3 nucleotides: TGTGCCATCCCCACTAGCGCTACCACCGGGGAGCTGTTTTTT.

This rearrangement joins TRBV12-3 or TRBV12-4 to TRBJ1-3; D gene ambiguous. V lost 10 bases and J lost 0, with 4 bases in between. This CDR3 has 11 residues. The CDR3 spells CATSSGNTIYF. DNA for the CDR3: TGTGCCACCTCCTCTGGAAACACCATATATTTT.